This T cell receptor beta chain was profiled in a study of T cells after yellow fever vaccination. As for the study in general: In the case of low-cell-number fractions, SMART-Seq v4 Ultra Low Input was used for preparation. Findings and caveats of the study: It was a small share of clonotypes that appeared in both CD4 and CD8 compartments. The study re-detected most primary-vaccination clones after the booster (around 96% CD4, roughly 90% CD8).

In regard to this clonotype: What it recognizes is unknown.

Per germline, CDR1 MNHNS and CDR2 SASEGT. The V gene end was trimmed by 6 bases and the J gene end by 1 base; junction bases not matched to a gene: 3. The CDR3 runs 15 residues. A single record per CDR3 protein comes from TCRdb applying MiXCR to the 5' RACE reads. The table records around 500,000 distinct CDR3 sequences, about a fifth of them present only once. The source is a man aged 18 to 35 who received the YFV17D yellow fever vaccine. V usage is TRBV6-1 and J usage is TRBJ2-2; 9 nucleotides agree with TRBD1. Sequencing used PBMCs, obtained 21 days after the first yellow fever vaccination. The CDR3 nucleotides read TGTGCCAGCAGACCGGACAGGGGGAACACCGGGGAGCTGTTTTTT. Residues: CASRPDRGNTGELFF.